A single sample is the source of the 17 T cell receptor beta chains below, sequenced in a study of blood T cell repertoires in COVID-19. Repertoires were generated with immunoSEQ multiplex PCR, while TCRdb's copy carries only in-frame clones and drops some. The table has fewer than 350,000 clones, roughly 88% seen once; the top ten hold 1.5% to 2%. The sequenced sample was peripheral blood. The source of these receptors is a woman aged 30 to 39 with COVID-19, enrolled during active disease.

This chain uses TRBV7-9 with TRBJ2-4; 8 nucleotides line up with TRBD2. The CDR3 contains 16 residues. The germline gives CDR1 SEHNR, CDR2 FQNEAQ (reference sequence). V shed 3 bases and J 0 bases; nucleotides not matched to a gene: 4. CDR3 sequence: CASSFTAGVAKNIQYF. CDR3 bases: TGTGCCAGCAGCTTTACAGCGGGGGTAGCCAAAAACATTCAGTACTTC.

The V and J genes are TRBV4-1 and TRBJ2-7, with 11 bases matching TRBD2. V shed 0 bases, J shed 2 bases, and the junction held 3 bases outside the gene matches. Per germline, CDR1 MGHRA and CDR2 YSYEKL. The length of the CDR3 is 16 residues. This CDR3 reads CASSQDWTSGPYEQYV. The DNA of the CDR3 is TGCGCCAGCAGCCAAGATTGGACTAGCGGGCCCTACGAGCAGTACGTC.

As to this clone: At one of its ends the junction is not consistent with the germline gene, which may arise from a read error. The V call is TRBV7-9, the J call TRBJ2-1, with 8 bases identical to TRBD2. CDR3 length: 15 amino acids. In germline, CDR1 is SEHNR, CDR2 FQNEAQ (reference sequence). Here the CDR3 reads CASRLAGSSYNEQFF. CDR3 DNA: TGTGCCAGCAGGTTAGCGGGGAGCTCCTACAATGAGCAGTTCTTC.

The rearrangement uses TRBV29-1 and TRBJ1-1, with D unclear. The CDR3 sequence is 13 residues long. V dropped 6 bases and J dropped 2 bases, with 13 bases sitting between them. Looked up from germline, CDR1 is SQVTM and CDR2 is ANQGSEA. This CDR3 reads CSVEPGTNTEAFF. CDR3 coding DNA: TGCAGCGTCGAACCGGGAACAAACACTGAAGCTTTCTTT.

This clone was observed a handful of times. This chain uses TRBV4-1 with TRBJ2-5, with 7 bases that match TRBD1. Unmatched junction bases numbered 9, after V lost 3 bases and J lost 5 bases. Germline CDR1 MGHRA, CDR2 YSYEKL. The CDR3 sequence is 15 residues long. This chain's CDR3 is CASSQGYTGDETQYF. The CDR3 region has the DNA TGCGCCAGCAGCCAGGGGTACACAGGGGACGAGACCCAGTACTTC.

J is TRBJ2-7 and V is TRBV5-4; D may be TRBD1 (6 bases). CDR1 is SGHNT and CDR2 is YYREEE in the germline V gene (reference sequence). V dropped 1 base and J dropped 5 bases, with 10 bases sitting between them. There are 13 residues in the CDR3. CDR3 loop: CASSLFPGDEQYF. The CDR3 DNA follows: TGTGCCAGCAGCTTGTTTCCAGGGGACGAGCAGTACTTC.

The V and J genes are TRBV14 and TRBJ2-1; 10 bases match TRBD2. The CDR3 has 15 amino acids. Germline CDR1 is SGHDN and CDR2 is FVKESK. With V trimmed by 5 bases and J by 2 bases, 3 bases remained unmatched. This CDR3 reads CASSSLAGAYNEQFF. For the CDR3, the DNA is TGTGCCAGCAGCTCGCTAGCGGGGGCCTACAATGAGCAGTTCTTC.

The chain carries TRBV6-4 and TRBJ2-5; possibly TRBD1 for D (6 bases). The germline V and J ends were trimmed by 3 bases and 4 bases, with 9 bases remaining between them. The CDR3 contains 13 residues. The germline CDR1 and CDR2 sequences are MRHNA and SNTAGT. The chain's CDR3 is CASSEQGGETQYF. The DNA of the CDR3 is TGTGCCAGCAGTGAACAGGGTGGAGAGACCCAGTACTTC.

The CDR3 loop reads CASSSPPIAKNIQYF. The CDR3 DNA sequence: TGTGCCAGTAGTTCCCCCCCTATAGCCAAAAACATTCAGTACTTC. The rearrangement uses TRBV19 and TRBJ2-4; D unclear. The CDR3 spans 15 residues. The germline V and J ends were trimmed by 5 bases and 0 bases, with 11 bases remaining between them. The germline gives CDR1 LNHDA, CDR2 SQIVND (reference sequence).

The chain joins TRBV5-1 to TRBJ1-2, with TRBD1 identical over 7 bases. CDR3 size: 13 residues. Per germline, CDR1 SGHRS and CDR2 YFSETQ. V shed 4 bases and J 7 bases; nucleotides not matched to a gene: 7. The CDR3 DNA sequence: TGCGCCAGCAGCCCAAGGGACAGTTTTGGCTACACCTTC. This sequence encodes CASSPRDSFGYTF.

V is TRBV23-1 and J is TRBJ1-1; D gene uncertain. TRBV23-1 is labeled an ORF, and its function is uncertain. V lost 2 bases and J 4 bases, leaving 14 bases between the germline ends. The CDR3 contains 15 residues. CDR3: CASSQAISGITEAFF. CDR3 DNA sequence: TGCGCCAGCAGTCAAGCAATATCGGGGATCACTGAAGCTTTCTTT.

The chain recombines TRBV4-1 with TRBJ2-1; TRBD1 aligns across 8 bases. The germline V gene encodes CDR1 MGHRA and CDR2 YSYEKL. The CDR3 extends over 17 amino acids. V lost 1 base and J lost 2; bases outside the gene matches: 7. The CDR3 bases are TGCGCCAGCAGCCAAGGGGCCTTCAGGGGGCCCTACAATGAGCAGTTCTTC. It encodes CASSQGAFRGPYNEQFF.

The chain employs TRBV7-9 and TRBJ1-1; D is uncertain. The germline V gene encodes CDR1 SEHNR and CDR2 FQNEAQ (reference sequence). The CDR3 sequence is 13 residues long. The V and J ends lost 3 bases and 10 bases respectively, with 15 bases between them. For the CDR3, the DNA is TGTGCCAGCAGCTTTGGCCGGAGGTCAGGAGCTTTCTTT. The encoded protein is CASSFGRRSGAFF.

The CDR3 here is CASSLNPGSQYF. The DNA for the CDR3 is TGTGCCAGCAGCTTAAATCCGGGATCGCAGTATTTT. The chain recombines TRBV7-2 with TRBJ2-3; TRBD2 might be the D (5 bases). Germline CDR1 reads SGHTA; CDR2 reads FQGNSA. Trimming removed 2 bases at V and 10 bases at J, with 10 bases between. This CDR3 has 12 amino acids.

The sample holds one count of this clone. The chain combines TRBV15 with TRBJ1-1; no clear D. Trimming took 0 bases from V and 5 from J, leaving 13 bases between them. This CDR3 spans 15 amino acids. CDR1 is LNHNV and CDR2 is YYDKDF in the germline V gene (reference sequence). Written as DNA, the CDR3 is TGTGCCACCAGCAGAGATTACTCCCGGGGTACTGAAGCTTTCTTT. The encoded protein is CATSRDYSRGTEAFF.

The chain employs TRBV18 and TRBJ2-5; possibly TRBD1 for D (6 bases). The V gene lost 6 bases and the J gene lost 4 bases, with 15 bases spanning the gap. This CDR3 has 14 residues. Germline loops: CDR1 KGHSH, CDR2 LQKENI. Here the CDR3 reads CASSPGATGETQYF. CDR3 nucleotide sequence: TGTGCCAGCTCCCCCGGGGCGACAGGAGAGACCCAGTACTTC.

The chain joins TRBV12-3 or TRBV12-4 to TRBJ1-2; tentatively, D is TRBD1 (6 bases). Trimming stripped 4 bases from V and 2 bases from J, with 8 bases between. This CDR3 contains 13 residues. CDR3 nucleotide sequence: TGTGCCAGCAGTTACCAGGGGAACTATGGCTACACCTTC. Amino acid sequence: CASSYQGNYGYTF.